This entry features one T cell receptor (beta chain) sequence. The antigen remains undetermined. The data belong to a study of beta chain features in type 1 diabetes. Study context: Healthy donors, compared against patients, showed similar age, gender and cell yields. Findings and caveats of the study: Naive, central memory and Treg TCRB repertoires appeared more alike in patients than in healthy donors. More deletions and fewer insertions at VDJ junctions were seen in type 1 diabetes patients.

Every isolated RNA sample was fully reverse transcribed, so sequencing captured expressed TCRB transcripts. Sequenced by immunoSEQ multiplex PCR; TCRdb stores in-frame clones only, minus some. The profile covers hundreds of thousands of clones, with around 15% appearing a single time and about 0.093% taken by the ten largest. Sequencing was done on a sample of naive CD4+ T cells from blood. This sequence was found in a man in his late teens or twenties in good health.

This CDR3 is CSVRGRIMNTEAFF. Here the CDR3 DNA reads TGCAGCGTTCGAGGACGGATAATGAACACTGAAGCTTTCTTT. This chain links TRBV29-1 with TRBJ1-1; the D is unclear. V gave up 5 bases and J gave up 0 bases, with 13 bases separating them. The germline V gene encodes CDR1 SQVTM and CDR2 ANQGSEA. There are 14 residues in the CDR3. Supplemented by reference TRBV29-1 and TRBJ1-1, the full variable domain reads SAVISQKPSRDICQRGTSLTIQCQVDSQVTMMFWYRQQPGQSLTLIATANQGSEATYESGFVIDKFPISRPNLTFSTLTVSNMSPEDSSIYLCSVRGRIMNTEAFFGQGTRLTVV.